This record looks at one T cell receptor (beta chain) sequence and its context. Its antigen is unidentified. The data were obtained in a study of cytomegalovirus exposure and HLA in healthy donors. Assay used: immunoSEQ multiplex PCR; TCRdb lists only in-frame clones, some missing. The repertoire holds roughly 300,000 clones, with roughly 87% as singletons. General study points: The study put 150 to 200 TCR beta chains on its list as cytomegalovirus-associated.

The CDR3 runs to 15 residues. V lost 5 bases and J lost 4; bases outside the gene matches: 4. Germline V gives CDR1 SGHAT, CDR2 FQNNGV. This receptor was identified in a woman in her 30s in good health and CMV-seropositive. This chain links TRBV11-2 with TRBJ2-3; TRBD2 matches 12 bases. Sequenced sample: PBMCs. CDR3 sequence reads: CASSRLAGAPDTQYF. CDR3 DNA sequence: TGTGCCAGCAGCCGACTAGCGGGAGCACCAGATACGCAGTATTTT.